The 32 T cell receptor beta chains below all came from one sample that was sequenced in a study of human thymus T cells. Thymic samples were excised during corrective heart operations. Clones were sequenced by immunoSEQ multiplex PCR, and TCRdb holds only the in-frame ones, with some missing. The table includes 120,000 or so clones, around 94% detected once. Material: thymus tissue. These receptors were collected from a boy younger than two with a congenital heart defect but otherwise immunologically healthy.

The V and J genes are TRBV28 and TRBJ1-3; D gene uncertain. V lost 3 bases and J lost 2, with 8 bases in between. Looked up from germline, CDR1 is MDHEN and CDR2 is SYDVKM. The length of the CDR3 is 14 residues. The CDR3: CASSFPTTGNTIYF. The CDR3 nucleotides read TGTGCCAGCAGTTTTCCTACTACTGGAAACACCATATATTTT. Full variable domain (missing parts from reference TRBV28 and TRBJ1-3): DVKVTQSSRYLVKRTGEKVFLECVQDMDHENMFWYRQDPGLGLRLIYFSYDVKMKEKGDIPEGYSVSREKKERFSLILESASTNQTSMYLCASSFPTTGNTIYFGEGSWLTVV.

This chain joins TRBV5-8 and TRBJ1-2; D may be TRBD1 (6 bases). This CDR3 contains 15 residues. V dropped 0 bases and J dropped 6 bases, with 15 bases sitting between them. Looked up from germline, CDR1 is SGHTS and CDR2 is YDEGEE. CDR3: CASSLGAGAVDGYTF. The DNA of the CDR3 is TGTGCCAGCAGCTTGGGGGCAGGGGCCGTAGATGGCTACACCTTC. Looking up the rest from reference TRBV5-8 and TRBJ1-2 gives the full variable domain: EAGVTQSPTHLIKTRGQQATLRCSPISGHTSVYWYQQALGLGLQFLLWYDEGEERNRGNFPPRFSGRQFPNYSSELNVNALELEDSALYLCASSLGAGAVDGYTFGSGTRLTVV.

The chain carries TRBV6-5 and TRBJ2-7, with 11 bases identical to TRBD2. Looked up from germline, CDR1 is MNHEY and CDR2 is SVGAGI. J lost 1 base, V lost 7 bases, and 6 bases had no gene match. The CDR3 spans 15 residues. This CDR3 is CASTAGTSGSYEQYF. In nucleotides, the CDR3 is TGTGCCAGCACCGCCGGGACTAGCGGTTCCTACGAGCAGTACTTC.

Written as DNA, the CDR3 is TGTGCCAGCAGGGATCAGGGCGGGGGCAATCAGCCCCAGCATTTT. Translation: CASRDQGGGNQPQHF. This sequence joins TRBV6-4 and TRBJ1-5, with D maybe TRBD1 (5 bases). Trimming removed 6 bases from V and 2 bases from J, with 14 bases in between. The germline gives CDR1 MRHNA, CDR2 SNTAGT. This CDR3 contains 15 residues.

The chain recombines TRBV11-2 with TRBJ1-2, with 8 bases lining up with TRBD1. Germline V lookup: CDR1 SGHAT, CDR2 FQNNGV. The CDR3 has 15 amino acids. The V segment lost 1 base and the J segment 8 bases; nucleotides outside the gene matches: 9. In DNA, the CDR3 is TGTGCCAGCAGCTTAGGGTTCACAGGGGGTTACGGCTACACCTTC. Encoded protein: CASSLGFTGGYGYTF.

This chain links TRBV4-1 with TRBJ1-1; no definite D call. The CDR3 spans 13 residues. The germline CDR1 and CDR2 sequences are MGHRA and YSYEKL. V lost 4 bases, J lost 0 bases, and 6 bases lay in between. The CDR3 loop reads CASSRRMNTEAFF. The CDR3 DNA reads as TGCGCCAGCAGCCGGCGCATGAACACTGAAGCTTTCTTT.

CDR3 region: CASSQTGYYEQYF. Written as DNA, the CDR3 is TGCGCCAGCAGTCAAACAGGGTACTACGAGCAGTACTTC. V gene TRBV23-1 combines with J gene TRBJ2-7; perhaps TRBD1 as D (6 bases). TRBV23-1 is an open reading frame, and its role is uncertain. V was cut by 2 bases and J by 3 bases, with 8 bases left in between. The CDR3 is 13 residues long.

The rearrangement uses TRBV2 and TRBJ2-1; D might be TRBD1 (6 bases). Germline CDR1 reads SNHLY; CDR2 reads FYNNEI. The CDR3 totals 15 residues. The V end lost 4 bases, the J end lost 3 bases, and 13 bases lay between the germline ends. This CDR3 is CASSVEGDLYNEQFF. The CDR3 bases are TGTGCCAGCAGTGTAGAGGGGGACCTCTACAATGAGCAGTTCTTC.

This clone was counted a single time. V usage is TRBV6-1 and J usage is TRBJ1-1; D is unclear. V lost 1 base to trimming and J lost 5 bases, with 23 bases between them. Germline CDR1 and CDR2: MNHNS and SASEGT. The CDR3 contains 18 residues. The CDR3 DNA reads as TGTGCCAGCAGTGAAGTTCCGCGGCCTGTCCGGGGATGGACTGAAGCTTTCTTT. The encoded protein is CASSEVPRPVRGWTEAFF.

Only one count was recorded for this clone. The rearrangement joins TRBV2 to TRBJ1-1, with D maybe TRBD1 (5 bases). CDR1 and CDR2 (germline): SNHLY, FYNNEI. V was shortened by 7 bases and J by 1 base, with 22 bases between the two germline ends. The CDR3 runs to 17 residues. The CDR3 nucleotides read TGTGCCAGCATGGTACGTTATCGCACAGGCCAGAACACTGAAGCTTTCTTT. Residues: CASMVRYRTGQNTEAFF.

V usage is TRBV4-1 and J usage is TRBJ2-1; 15 bases align to TRBD2. Germline lookup yields CDR1 MGHRA and CDR2 YSYEKL. This CDR3 region has 16 residues. J gave up 7 bases and V 2 bases, and 3 bases lay outside the gene matches. The CDR3 DNA reads TGCGCCAGCAGCCAATGGACTAGCGGGGGGGTAAATGAGCAGTTCTTC. Protein product: CASSQWTSGGVNEQFF.

The gene calls are TRBV10-3 and TRBJ2-7; D might be TRBD2 (5 bases). The CDR3 is made up of 15 amino acids. Germline loops: CDR1 ENHRY, CDR2 SYGVKD. V was pared by 10 bases and J by 2 bases, with 21 bases between. This CDR3 reads CATREQLTGPYEQYF. The DNA for the CDR3 is TGTGCCACCCGGGAACAGTTAACGGGCCCCTACGAGCAGTACTTC.

The chain employs TRBV7-2 and TRBJ1-5; the D gene is possibly TRBD1 (5 bases). Trimming took 5 bases from V and 5 from J, leaving 16 bases between them. CDR3 size: 15 residues. Germline CDR1 SGHTA, CDR2 FQGNSA. The CDR3 here is CASSLGQGRDQPQHF. The CDR3 DNA reads TGTGCCAGCAGCCTGGGGCAGGGTAGGGATCAGCCCCAGCATTTT.

This clone has just one count. The chain carries TRBV11-3 and TRBJ2-7; 7 positions agree with TRBD1. Germline CDR1 SGHNT, CDR2 YENEEA. CDR3 length: 16 amino acids. The ends lost 2 bases at V and 0 bases at J; junction bases unmatched: 7. DNA of the CDR3: TGTGCCAGCAGCTTACTCTCAGGGACAGTCTCCTACGAGCAGTACTTC. It encodes CASSLLSGTVSYEQYF.

V and J are TRBV7-3 and TRBJ2-5; 9 positions match TRBD2. The junction had 7 bases not matched to a gene; V was cut back by 2 bases and J by 0 bases. CDR3 size: 17 residues. Germline-derived CDR1 and CDR2 are SGHTA and FQGTGA. CDR3 DNA: TGTGCCAGCAGCTTAGGGCCCAGCGGGGGGAACCAAGAGACCCAGTACTTC. Encoded protein: CASSLGPSGGNQETQYF. Full variable domain (missing parts from reference TRBV7-3 and TRBJ2-5): GAGVSQTPSNKVTEKGKYVELRCDPISGHTALYWYRQSLGQGPEFLIYFQGTGAADDSGLPNDRFFAVRPEGSVSTLKIQRTERGDSAVYLCASSLGPSGGNQETQYFGPGTRLLVL.

The V call is TRBV5-4, the J call TRBJ1-1, with 7 bases identical to TRBD1. Germline V gene data show CDR1 as SGHNT and CDR2 as YYREEE (reference sequence). This CDR3 is built from 16 residues. The V segment lost 4 bases and the J segment 3 bases; nucleotides outside the gene matches: 12. The CDR3 sequence is CASSHTDRDGDTEAFF. The CDR3 DNA reads as TGTGCCAGCAGCCACACCGACAGGGATGGGGACACTGAAGCTTTCTTT.

This clone appeared a single time. The rearrangement links TRBV4-1 to TRBJ2-2, with D unclear. Looked up from germline, CDR1 is MGHRA and CDR2 is YSYEKL. V was shortened by 0 bases and J by 1 base, with 6 bases between the two germline ends. This CDR3 spans 15 amino acids. The CDR3 protein is CASSQDEGNTGELFF. For the CDR3, the DNA is TGCGCCAGCAGCCAAGATGAAGGGAACACCGGGGAGCTGTTTTTT.

The chain joins TRBV19 to TRBJ1-1, with D possibly being TRBD1 (5 bases). The CDR3 covers 16 residues. Germline CDR1 is LNHDA and CDR2 is SQIVND (reference sequence). The V and J ends lost 6 bases and 1 base respectively, with 18 bases between them. CDR3 residues: CASSHKGRQTNTEAFF. Here the CDR3 DNA reads TGTGCCAGTAGCCACAAAGGGAGACAGACGAACACTGAAGCTTTCTTT.

This clone appeared once. The chain recombines TRBV7-9 with TRBJ1-6; TRBD1 matches 10 bases. The CDR3 is 15 residues long. J lost 5 bases, V lost 3 bases, and 1 base had no gene match. The germline V gene encodes CDR1 SEHNR and CDR2 FQNEAQ (reference sequence). CDR3 DNA sequence: TGTGCCAGCAGCTTCGGGACAGGGGATAATTCACCCCTCCACTTT. Amino acid sequence: CASSFGTGDNSPLHF. Full variable domain (remainder filled in from reference TRBV7-9 and TRBJ1-6): DTGVSQNPRHKITKRGQNVTFRCDPISEHNRLYWYRQTLGQGPEFLTYFQNEAQLEKSRLLSDRFSAERPKGSFSTLEIQRTEQGDSAMYLCASSFGTGDNSPLHFGNGTRLTVT.

V and J are TRBV5-1 and TRBJ1-6; weak D call: TRBD1 (5 bases). In germline, CDR1 is SGHRS, CDR2 YFSETQ. Trimming shortened V by 0 bases and J by 8 bases, and 6 bases separated the two germline ends. CDR3 length: 13 residues. The CDR3 loop reads CASSLGGHSPLHF. Written as DNA, the CDR3 is TGCGCCAGCAGCTTGGGGGGCCATTCACCCCTCCACTTT.

The DNA of the CDR3 is TGCGCCAGCAGCTTGGGAGGACTAGCGGGGGGGCACGACGAGCAGTACTTC. This gives the protein CASSLGGLAGGHDEQYF. The chain combines TRBV5-1 with TRBJ2-7, with 15 positions matching TRBD2. Germline V gene data show CDR1 as SGHRS and CDR2 as YFSETQ. J lost 5 bases, V lost 0 bases, and 6 bases had no gene match. This CDR3 comprises 17 residues.

The chain recombines TRBV7-2 with TRBJ2-1, with 9 bases that match TRBD2. With 1 base clipped from V and 3 bases from J, the junction kept 10 bases outside the gene matches. Germline CDR1 reads SGHTA; CDR2 reads FQGNSA. The CDR3 consists of 18 residues. The CDR3 coding sequence is TGTGCCAGCAGCTTAGACCTTAGCGGGGGTCTTGACTACAATGAGCAGTTCTTC. Translation gives CASSLDLSGGLDYNEQFF. Based on the CDR3 plus reference TRBV7-2 and TRBJ2-1, the full variable domain is GAGVSQSPSNKVTEKGKDVELRCDPISGHTALYWYRQSLGQGLEFLIYFQGNSAPDKSGLPSDRFSAERTGGSVSTLTIQRTQQEDSAVYLCASSLDLSGGLDYNEQFFGPGTRLTVL.

The chain carries TRBV14 and TRBJ1-6; D perhaps matches TRBD1 (5 bases). CDR3 length equals 15 residues. Germline CDR1 reads SGHDN; CDR2 reads FVKESK. Trimming took off 3 bases at V and 13 bases at J, with 19 bases between the two ends. The CDR3 region has the DNA TGTGCCAGCAGCCACGGCCGGGGCCCTAACAGGCCCCTCCACTTT. This codes for CASSHGRGPNRPLHF.

The rearrangement joins TRBV20-1 to TRBJ2-7; D is undetermined. V lost 3 bases, J lost 3 bases, and 6 bases lay in between. The germline CDR1 and CDR2 sequences are DFQATT and SNEGSKA (reference sequence). CDR3 length: 11 amino acids. This CDR3 is CSARRLYEQYF. Written as DNA, the CDR3 is TGCAGTGCTAGGAGGCTCTACGAGCAGTACTTC.

J is TRBJ2-1 and V is TRBV9; 12 bases map to TRBD2. Trimming at V came to 2 bases and at J to 9 bases, leaving 6 bases not matched to a gene. Germline V gene data show CDR1 as SGDLS and CDR2 as YYNGEE. The CDR3 is 15 amino acids. CDR3 in amino acids: CASSVGLAGSAEQFF. Written as DNA, the CDR3 is TGTGCCAGCAGCGTCGGACTAGCGGGGAGCGCTGAGCAGTTCTTC.

The chain uses TRBV29-1 and TRBJ1-2, with D unclear. The germline CDR1 and CDR2 sequences are SQVTM and ANQGSEA. The CDR3 has 13 residues. V shed 4 bases and J shed 3 bases, with 12 bases lying between them. Here the CDR3 DNA reads TGCAGCGTTGCCCTCAGATTACACTATGGCTACACCTTC. It encodes CSVALRLHYGYTF.

In this sample, this clone turned up a few times. This chain uses TRBV14 with TRBJ2-2; D possibly corresponds to TRBD2 (5 bases). The CDR3 is made up of 16 amino acids. V lost 0 bases, J lost 5 bases, and 13 bases lay in between. Germline V gene data show CDR1 as SGHDN and CDR2 as FVKESK. CDR3 loop: CASSQDPAGNTGELFF. In DNA, the CDR3 is TGTGCCAGCAGCCAAGATCCCGCCGGGAATACCGGGGAGCTGTTTTTT.

V gene TRBV4-1 combines with J gene TRBJ1-1, with 8 bases that match TRBD1. This CDR3 has 16 amino acids. Per the germline V gene, CDR1 is MGHRA and CDR2 is YSYEKL. After removal of 0 bases from V and 5 bases from J, the junction contained 8 bases not matched to a gene. This CDR3 is CASSQDGQGALTEAFF. The CDR3 bases are TGCGCCAGCAGCCAAGATGGTCAGGGGGCGCTGACTGAAGCTTTCTTT.

The sample holds one count of this clone. V is TRBV9 and J is TRBJ2-5, with a tentative D call TRBD2 (6 bases). In germline, CDR1 is SGDLS, CDR2 YYNGEE. The CDR3 extends over 15 amino acids. Trimming cost V 0 bases and J 2 bases, with 11 bases left between them. CDR3 sequence reads: CASSVGRAAQETQYF. The DNA for the CDR3 is TGTGCCAGCAGCGTAGGGAGGGCAGCTCAAGAGACCCAGTACTTC.

CDR3 sequence reads: CASSEATGEETQYF. Here the CDR3 DNA reads TGTGCCAGCAGTGAGGCGACAGGGGAAGAGACCCAGTACTTC. This chain uses TRBV6-4 with TRBJ2-5; 8 nucleotides line up with TRBD1. With V trimmed by 3 bases and J by 3 bases, 3 bases remained unmatched. Germline loops: CDR1 MRHNA, CDR2 SNTAGT. The CDR3 length is 14 residues.

This sequence joins TRBV9 and TRBJ2-7, with 12 bases matching TRBD2. With V trimmed by 4 bases and J by 1 base, 15 bases remained unmatched. The CDR3 has 19 residues. The germline V gene has CDR1 SGDLS and CDR2 YYNGEE. The CDR3 protein is CASSPSPTSGGADSYEQYF. CDR3 sequence (DNA): TGTGCCAGCAGCCCAAGCCCGACTAGCGGGGGAGCCGATTCCTACGAGCAGTACTTC.

V gene TRBV6-1 combines with J gene TRBJ2-3, with 7 bases identical to TRBD1. The CDR3 runs to 12 residues. Germline V CDR1 and CDR2: MNHNS, SASEGT. Unmatched junction bases numbered 5, after V lost 9 bases and J lost 5 bases. The CDR3 nucleotides are TGTGCCAGTCAGGGGGTAGGAGATACGCAGTATTTT. Amino acids: CASQGVGDTQYF.